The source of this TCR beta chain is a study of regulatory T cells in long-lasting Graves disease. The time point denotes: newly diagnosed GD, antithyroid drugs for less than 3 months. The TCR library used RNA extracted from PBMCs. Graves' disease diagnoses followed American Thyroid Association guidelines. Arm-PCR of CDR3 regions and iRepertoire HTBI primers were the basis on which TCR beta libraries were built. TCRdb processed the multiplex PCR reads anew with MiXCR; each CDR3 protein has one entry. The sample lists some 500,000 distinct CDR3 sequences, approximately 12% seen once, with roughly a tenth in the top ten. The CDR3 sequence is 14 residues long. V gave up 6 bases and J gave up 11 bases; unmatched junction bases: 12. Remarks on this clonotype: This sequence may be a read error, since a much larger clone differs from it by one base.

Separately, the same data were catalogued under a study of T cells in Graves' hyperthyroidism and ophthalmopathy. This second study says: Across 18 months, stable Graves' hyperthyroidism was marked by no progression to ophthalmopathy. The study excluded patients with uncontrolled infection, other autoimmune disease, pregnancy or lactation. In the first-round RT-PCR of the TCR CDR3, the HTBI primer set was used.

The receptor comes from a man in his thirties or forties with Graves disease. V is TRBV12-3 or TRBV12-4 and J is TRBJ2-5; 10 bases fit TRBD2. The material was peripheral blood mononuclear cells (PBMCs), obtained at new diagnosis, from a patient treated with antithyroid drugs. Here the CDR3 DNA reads TGTGCCAGCAGGACTAGCGGGCCCCTCAATGAGCAGTACTTC. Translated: CASRTSGPLNEQYF.